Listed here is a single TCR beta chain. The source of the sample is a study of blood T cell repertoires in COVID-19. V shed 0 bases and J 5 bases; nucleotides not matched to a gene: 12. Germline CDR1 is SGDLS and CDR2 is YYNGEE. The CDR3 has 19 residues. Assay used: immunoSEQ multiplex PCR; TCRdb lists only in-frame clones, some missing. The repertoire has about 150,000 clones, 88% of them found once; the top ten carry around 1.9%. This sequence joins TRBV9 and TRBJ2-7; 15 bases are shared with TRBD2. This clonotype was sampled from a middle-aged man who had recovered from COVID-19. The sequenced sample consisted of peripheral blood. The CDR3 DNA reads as TGTGCCAGCAGCGTAGGCCTCCTAGGGACTAGCGGGAGGAGCAACGAGCAGTACTTC. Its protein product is CASSVGLLGTSGRSNEQYF.